The 29 T cell receptor beta chains below come from one sample, sequenced in a study of T cell repertoires in cytomegalovirus infection (dated by TCRdb to the late 2010s). Their antigen targets remain unknown. Read against the paper, the sample's treatment or condition label means: in vitro stimulation with specific CMV peptide epitopes to enrich CMV-specific T cells. Sequenced on an Illumina HiSeq 1500. Clones were called with MiXCR by TCRdb after fastp trimmed the public reads at Q25, and only in-frame beta chains were retained. Under each unique CDR3 protein, matching rows form one entry showing the most common genes and DNA. This sample holds 550,000 to 700,000 distinct CDR3 sequences; under 45% were observed only once. Together, the top ten hold around 50% of the sample. The source material was cultured PBMCs, sampled from culture after CMV antigen stimulation. These receptors were obtained from a human donor in good health (CMV status not recorded). Some clones in this sample may be carry-over from other donors' samples.

This chain's CDR3 is CASSLGDTPSTDTQYF. The CDR3, as DNA: TGTGCCAGCAGCTTAGGGGACACACCTAGCACAGATACGCAGTATTTT. This rearrangement joins TRBV11-2 to TRBJ2-3; D is possibly TRBD1 (6 bases). CDR3 length: 16 amino acids. Germline assignment: CDR1 SGHAT and CDR2 FQNNGV. V was clipped by 1 base and J by 0 bases, with 11 bases between them.

The rearrangement uses TRBV20-1 and TRBJ2-4; perhaps TRBD1 as D (5 bases). Per the germline V gene, CDR1 is DFQATT and CDR2 is SNEGSKA (reference sequence). CDR3 size: 11 residues. Trimming took 7 bases from V and 6 from J, leaving 10 bases between them. This chain's CDR3 is CSGQDRNIQYF. In nucleotides, the CDR3 is TGCAGTGGACAAGACAGAAACATTCAGTACTTC.

The chain is built from TRBV7-9 and TRBJ2-7; 10 positions match TRBD1. Germline V gene lookup returns CDR1 SEHNR and CDR2 FQNEAQ (reference sequence). The V gene end was trimmed by 4 bases and the J gene end by 3 bases; junction bases not matched to a gene: 6. This CDR3 has 15 amino acids. CDR3 protein: CASSSRGDRGYEQYF. CDR3 coding DNA: TGTGCCAGCAGCTCCAGGGGGGACAGGGGCTACGAGCAGTACTTC.

Here the CDR3 DNA reads TGTGCCAGTAGTATATCCCGGGGGGATTCACCCCTCCACTTT. Translated, it gives CASSISRGDSPLHF. The chain combines TRBV19 with TRBJ1-6, with D possibly being TRBD1 (5 bases). Trimming took off 2 bases at V and 8 bases at J, with 10 bases between the two ends. Germline lookup yields CDR1 LNHDA and CDR2 SQIVND (reference sequence). The CDR3 is 14 residues long. Variable domain in full (rest from reference TRBV19 and TRBJ1-6): DGGITQSPKYLFRKEGQNVTLSCEQNLNHDAMYWYRQDPGQGLRLIYYSQIVNDFQKGDIAEGYSVSREKKESFPLTVTSAQKNPTAFYLCASSISRGDSPLHFGNGTRLTVT.

V and J are TRBV18 and TRBJ1-6, with D possibly matching TRBD1 (6 bases). CDR1 is KGHSH, CDR2 LQKENI, per germline. Trimming removed 3 bases from V and 8 bases from J, with 14 bases in between. The CDR3 is 15 residues long. CDR3 protein: CASSPLGGYYSPLHF. In DNA, the CDR3 is TGTGCCAGCTCACCGCTGGGGGGCTACTATTCACCCCTCCACTTT.

This clonotype has ten or more counts. The V call is TRBV7-8, the J call TRBJ2-1; 7 bases are shared with TRBD2. With 7 bases clipped from V and 7 bases from J, the junction kept 1 base outside the gene matches. Germline values: CDR1 SGHVS, CDR2 FQNEAQ. The CDR3 covers 11 residues. This CDR3 is CASIGGNEQFF. The CDR3, as DNA: TGTGCCAGCATCGGGGGGAATGAGCAGTTCTTC. Combining the CDR3 with reference TRBV7-8 and TRBJ2-1 gives the whole variable domain GAGVSQSPRYKVAKRGQDVALRCDPISGHVSLFWYQQALGQGPEFLTYFQNEAQLDKSGLPSDRFFAERPEGSVSTLKIQRTQQEDSAVYLCASIGGNEQFFGPGTRLTVL.

The chain combines TRBV9 with TRBJ2-5; possibly TRBD2 for D (5 bases). Germline CDR1 SGDLS, CDR2 YYNGEE. Trimming left V 0 bases short and J 5 bases short, with 14 bases between. CDR3 length equals 15 residues. For the CDR3, the DNA is TGTGCCAGCAGCGTAGGTGAGGGAGACTGGGAGACCCAGTACTTC. Translating gives CASSVGEGDWETQYF.

This clonotype was counted at least ten times. This CDR3 reads CASSESGSYEQYF. CDR3 nucleotides: TGTGCCAGCAGTGAAAGCGGGAGCTACGAGCAGTACTTC. The chain is built from TRBV25-1 and TRBJ2-7, with 8 positions matching TRBD2. Per the germline V gene, CDR1 is MGHDK and CDR2 is SYGVNS. Trimming removed 2 bases from V and 3 bases from J; junction bases left unmatched: 0. This CDR3 comprises 13 residues.

The chain is built from TRBV12-3 or TRBV12-4 and TRBJ2-2; 11 bases map to TRBD2. This CDR3 has 19 amino acids. V was clipped by 6 bases and J by 0 bases; unmatched bases: 12. CDR3 bases: TGTGCCAGCAGCCCCCTCCTAGCGGGAGGTAGAACGAACACCGGGGAGCTGTTTTTT. It specifies CASSPLLAGGRTNTGELFF.

J is TRBJ2-7 and V is TRBV7-2; D could derive from TRBD1 or TRBD2 (5 bases each). Germline loops: CDR1 SGHTA, CDR2 FQGNSA. Trimming shortened V by 3 bases and J by 5 bases, and 11 bases separated the two germline ends. This CDR3 comprises 13 residues. The CDR3 nucleotides read TGTGCCAGCAGCTTCAGGGAGTCGGACGAGCAGTACTTC. Its protein product is CASSFRESDEQYF.

The chain combines TRBV20-1 with TRBJ1-1, with no clear D. The CDR3 runs 12 residues. Per the germline V gene, CDR1 is DFQATT and CDR2 is SNEGSKA (reference sequence). V gave up 6 bases and J gave up 3 bases, with 11 bases separating them. The CDR3 nucleotides read TGCAGTGCCACCTCGTCCGACACTGAAGCTTTCTTT. Its protein is CSATSSDTEAFF.

The table lists this clonotype with a few counts. The rearrangement joins TRBV19 to TRBJ1-2; 7 nucleotides match TRBD1. The germline V gene has CDR1 LNHDA and CDR2 SQIVND (reference sequence). Losses at the gene ends were 6 bases for V and 0 bases for J; bases not matched to a gene: 10. The CDR3 is made up of 16 amino acids. The CDR3 here is CASSRFPGQTNYGYTF. For the CDR3, the DNA is TGTGCCAGTAGCAGATTCCCGGGACAGACTAACTATGGCTACACCTTC.

The gene calls are TRBV5-4 and TRBJ2-3, with D tentatively TRBD1 (6 bases). The germline CDR1 and CDR2 sequences are SGHNT and YYREEE (reference sequence). With 2 bases removed from V and 1 base from J, the gap between germline ends came to 17 bases. The CDR3 sequence is 17 residues long. CDR3 coding DNA: TGTGCCAGCAGCTTAAAGGAACAGGGCCCACGCACAGATACGCAGTATTTT. Its protein is CASSLKEQGPRTDTQYF. The complete variable domain, with remaining parts taken from reference TRBV5-4 and TRBJ2-3, reads ETGVTQSPTHLIKTRGQQVTLRCSSQSGHNTVSWYQQALGQGPQFIFQYYREEENGRGNFPPRFSGLQFPNYSSELNVNALELDDSALYLCASSLKEQGPRTDTQYFGPGTRLTVL.

The rearrangement joins TRBV7-6 to TRBJ2-1; 12 bases map to TRBD1. V shed 2 bases, J shed 9 bases, and the junction held 11 bases outside the gene matches. The V gene's germline CDR1 is SGHVS and CDR2 FNYEAQ. The CDR3 consists of 17 residues. As DNA, the CDR3 is TGTGCCAGCAGCTTAAGTTCCACCGGGACAGGGGGCGGTGAGCAGTTCTTC. It is translated as CASSLSSTGTGGGEQFF.

The CDR3 sequence is CASSIAGTSGYEQYF. For the CDR3, the DNA is TGTGCCAGCAGCATTGCCGGGACTAGCGGTTACGAGCAGTACTTC. The rearrangement joins TRBV7-2 to TRBJ2-7; the match to TRBD2 covers 11 bases. CDR3 length equals 15 residues. The germline CDR1 and CDR2 sequences are SGHTA and FQGNSA. The trim removed 5 bases at V and 4 bases at J, leaving 7 bases unmatched.

In this sample, this clonotype turned up many times. J is TRBJ2-7 and V is TRBV11-2; D remains ambiguous. Deletions cut 4 bases from V and 3 bases from J, with 4 bases between. Germline loops: CDR1 SGHAT, CDR2 FQNNGV. The CDR3 is 11 residues long. As DNA, the CDR3 is TGTGCCAGCAGCTCCATCTACGAGCAGTACTTC. Protein sequence: CASSSIYEQYF.

The chain uses TRBV6-2 or TRBV6-3 and TRBJ1-2; 10 nucleotides align to TRBD1. Looked up from germline, CDR1 is MNHEY and CDR2 is SVGEGT. V trimming: 8 bases; J trimming: 7 bases; junction bases outside the gene matches: 10. The CDR3 spans 14 residues. CDR3 in amino acids: CASDRGTGDGGYTF. In DNA, the CDR3 is TGTGCCAGCGACCGAGGGACAGGGGACGGTGGCTACACCTTC.

This clonotype was observed many times. The chain combines TRBV7-2 with TRBJ1-6; 7 bases are shared with TRBD1. The CDR3 length is 18 residues. Germline CDR1 reads SGHTA; CDR2 reads FQGNSA. V shed 5 bases and J 0 bases; nucleotides not matched to a gene: 10. Here the CDR3 reads CASSPGTEGSSYNSPLHF. For the CDR3, the DNA is TGTGCCAGCAGCCCTGGGACAGAGGGAAGCTCCTATAATTCACCCCTCCACTTT.

This clonotype has a handful of counts. The V and J genes are TRBV12-3 or TRBV12-4 and TRBJ2-5; TRBD1 agrees at 10 bases. V was clipped by 5 bases and J by 5 bases; unmatched bases: 8. The length of the CDR3 is 15 residues. CDR3 amino acids: CASSRGTGESETQYF. CDR3 DNA sequence: TGTGCCAGCAGTCGAGGGACAGGGGAATCCGAGACCCAGTACTTC.

CDR3 nucleotides: TGCGCCAGCAGCTTGCGGGAGGGAGTAAAAACTGAAGCTTTCTTT. Its translation is CASSLREGVKTEAFF. The chain has TRBV5-1 and TRBJ1-1; D is unclear. The ends were cut back, 1 base at V and 5 bases at J, with 15 bases in the middle. This CDR3 spans 15 amino acids. Germline assignment: CDR1 SGHRS and CDR2 YFSETQ. Variable domain in full (rest from reference TRBV5-1 and TRBJ1-1): KAGVTQTPRYLIKTRGQQVTLSCSPISGHRSVSWYQQTPGQGLQFLFEYFSETQRNKGNFPGRFSGRQFSNSRSEMNVSTLELGDSALYLCASSLREGVKTEAFFGQGTRLTVV.

This clonotype has more than one count but fewer than ten. In DNA form, the CDR3 reads TGTGCCAGCAGCCGCGACGGACTAGGGGTTGTAGAGACCCAGTACTTC. It codes for CASSRDGLGVVETQYF. The chain combines TRBV7-2 with TRBJ2-5, with 7 positions matching TRBD2. Unmatched junction bases numbered 13, after V lost 5 bases and J lost 4 bases. CDR1 SGHTA and CDR2 FQGNSA come from the germline V gene. This CDR3 comprises 16 residues. The complete variable domain, with remaining parts taken from reference TRBV7-2 and TRBJ2-5, reads GAGVSQSPSNKVTEKGKDVELRCDPISGHTALYWYRQSLGQGLEFLIYFQGNSAPDKSGLPSDRFSAERTGGSVSTLTIQRTQQEDSAVYLCASSRDGLGVVETQYFGPGTRLLVL.

The V gene is TRBV7-2, the J gene TRBJ1-5; D is unclear. V shed 5 bases and J shed 5 bases, with 10 bases lying between them. This CDR3 is 13 amino acids long. The germline V gene has CDR1 SGHTA and CDR2 FQGNSA. The CDR3 here is CASSRTSDQPQHF. The CDR3 bases are TGTGCCAGCAGCCGAACCTCCGATCAGCCCCAGCATTTT.

This clonotype was found once. The chain uses TRBV12-5 and TRBJ2-2; D is ambiguous. V was shortened by 6 bases and J by 4 bases, with 18 bases between the two germline ends. Germline CDR1 is LGHNT and CDR2 is FRNRAP. This CDR3 is built from 16 residues. CDR3 amino acids: CASGPSGLPSTGELFF. The CDR3 DNA follows: TGTGCTAGTGGGCCGAGTGGGCTACCCAGCACCGGGGAGCTGTTTTTT.

This clonotype has only a few counts. The genes are TRBV12-5 and TRBJ2-3; D possibly matches TRBD1 or TRBD2 (5 bases each). The germline V and J ends were trimmed by 6 bases and 0 bases, with 10 bases remaining between them. CDR3 size: 14 residues. CDR1 and CDR2 (germline): LGHNT, FRNRAP. The CDR3 loop is CASGRGASTDTQYF. CDR3 coding DNA: TGTGCTAGTGGGCGAGGGGCTAGCACAGATACGCAGTATTTT. Together with reference TRBV12-5 and TRBJ2-3, the CDR3 gives the full variable domain: DARVTQTPRHKVTEMGQEVTMRCQPILGHNTVFWYRQTMMQGLELLAYFRNRAPLDDSGMPKDRFSAEMPDATLATLKIQPSEPRDSAVYFCASGRGASTDTQYFGPGTRLTVL.

The chain has TRBV5-6 and TRBJ2-7; no reliable D call. V was clipped by 1 base and J by 0 bases, with 8 bases between them. The CDR3 sequence is 14 residues long. Germline lookup yields CDR1 SGHDT and CDR2 YYEEEE. The CDR3 DNA follows: TGTGCCAGCAGCTTGCCCAGTAGCTCCTACGAGCAGTACTTC. Translating gives CASSLPSSSYEQYF.

This rearrangement joins TRBV27 to TRBJ1-2, with TRBD1 matching over 9 bases. CDR3 length: 17 residues. The ends lost 1 base at V and 2 bases at J; junction bases unmatched: 8. Germline assignment: CDR1 MNHEY and CDR2 SMNVEV (reference sequence). The CDR3 sequence is CASSLFTPGQGNYGYTF. CDR3 DNA sequence: TGTGCCAGCAGTTTATTTACCCCCGGACAGGGGAACTATGGCTACACCTTC.

This clonotype turned up a few times. V and J are TRBV7-2 and TRBJ2-3, with TRBD1 matching 9 bases. The germline gives CDR1 SGHTA, CDR2 FQGNSA. This CDR3 is built from 15 residues. Trimming removed 3 bases from V and 7 bases from J; junction bases left unmatched: 8. CDR3 nucleotides: TGTGCCAGCAGCTTTCGGGACAGGGTGTCGAATACGCAGTATTTT. Translated: CASSFRDRVSNTQYF.

The J gene is TRBJ1-2, the V gene TRBV12-3 or TRBV12-4; no definite D call. The V end lost 1 base, the J end lost 8 bases, and 11 bases lay between the germline ends. The CDR3 length is 13 residues. CDR3 sequence: CASSLGESLGYTF. CDR3 sequence (DNA): TGTGCCAGCAGTTTAGGGGAGAGTTTGGGCTACACCTTC.

This clonotype was seen a few times. The J gene is TRBJ2-2, the V gene TRBV4-1; D ambiguous. Germline CDR1 reads MGHRA; CDR2 reads YSYEKL. The V and J ends lost 5 bases and 2 bases respectively, with 9 bases between them. The CDR3 loop spans 14 amino acids. This CDR3 reads CASSVTPNTGELFF. The CDR3 nucleotides are TGCGCCAGCAGCGTGACACCTAACACCGGGGAGCTGTTTTTT.